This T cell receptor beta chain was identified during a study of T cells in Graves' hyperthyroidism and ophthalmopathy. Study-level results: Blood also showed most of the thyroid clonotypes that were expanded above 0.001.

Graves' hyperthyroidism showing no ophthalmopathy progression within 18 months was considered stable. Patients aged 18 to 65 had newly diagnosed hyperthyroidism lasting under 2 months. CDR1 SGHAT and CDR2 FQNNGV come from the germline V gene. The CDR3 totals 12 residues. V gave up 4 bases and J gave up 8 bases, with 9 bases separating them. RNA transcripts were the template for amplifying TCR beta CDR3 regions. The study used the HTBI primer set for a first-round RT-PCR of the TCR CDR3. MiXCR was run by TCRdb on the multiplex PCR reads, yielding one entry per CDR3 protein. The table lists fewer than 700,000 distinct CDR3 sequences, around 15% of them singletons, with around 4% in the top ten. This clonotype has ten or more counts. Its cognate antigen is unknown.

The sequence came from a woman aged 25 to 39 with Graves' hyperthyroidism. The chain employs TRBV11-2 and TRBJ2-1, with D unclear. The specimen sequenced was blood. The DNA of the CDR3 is TGTGCCAGCAGCTCCGGGTGGGATGAGCAGTTCTTC. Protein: CASSSGWDEQFF.